This entry concerns a single TCR beta chain. Authors' data handling: Reference gene primer amplification gave estimated nucleated cell counts. Produced via immunoSEQ multiplex PCR; TCRdb's table is partial and in-frame only. The DNA gave D and trimming, while V, J and clone size come from that table. The table records 120,000 to 150,000 clones, roughly 80% of them present only once. The data were obtained in a study of blood T cell repertoires in COVID-19. Study overall: Both acute and convalescent COVID-19 samples were obtained from the United States, Italy and Spain.

The CDR3 contains 17 residues. Trimming removed 1 base from V and 5 bases from J; junction bases left unmatched: 5. Germline lookup yields CDR1 KGHDR and CDR2 SFDVKD. The source is a human donor with acute or convalescent COVID-19. The donor label of this sample is uncertain. Material for sequencing was peripheral blood. J is TRBJ1-6 and V is TRBV24-1; 9 nucleotides align to TRBD1. The CDR3 reads CATSDLRDRDHNSPLHF. In DNA, the CDR3 is TGTGCCACCAGTGATTTAAGGGACAGGGACCATAATTCACCCCTCCACTTT.